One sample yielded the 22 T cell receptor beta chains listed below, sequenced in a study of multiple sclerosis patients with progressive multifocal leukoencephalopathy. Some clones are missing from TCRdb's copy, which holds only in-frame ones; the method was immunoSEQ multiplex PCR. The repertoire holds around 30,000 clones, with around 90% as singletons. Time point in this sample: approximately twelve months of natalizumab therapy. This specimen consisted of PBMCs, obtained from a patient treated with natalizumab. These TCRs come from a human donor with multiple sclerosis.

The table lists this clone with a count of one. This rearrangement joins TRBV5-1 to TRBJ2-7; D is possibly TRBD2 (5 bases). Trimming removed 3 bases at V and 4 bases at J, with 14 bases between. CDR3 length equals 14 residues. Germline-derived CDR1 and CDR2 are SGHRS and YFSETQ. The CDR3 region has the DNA TGCGCCAGCAGCTCTCCGGGGAATCAATACGAGCAGTACTTC. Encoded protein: CASSSPGNQYEQYF.

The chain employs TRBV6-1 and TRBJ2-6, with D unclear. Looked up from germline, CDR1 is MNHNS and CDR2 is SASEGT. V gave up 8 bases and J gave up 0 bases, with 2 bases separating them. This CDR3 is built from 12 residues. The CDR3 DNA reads TGTGCCAGCTACTCTGGGGCCAACGTCCTGACTTTC. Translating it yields CASYSGANVLTF.

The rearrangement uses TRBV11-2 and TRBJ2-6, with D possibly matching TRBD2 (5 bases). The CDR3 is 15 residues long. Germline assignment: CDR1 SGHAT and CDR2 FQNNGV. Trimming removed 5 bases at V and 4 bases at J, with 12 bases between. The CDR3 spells CASSATERGANVLTF. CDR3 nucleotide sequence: TGTGCCAGCAGCGCCACAGAGCGGGGGGCCAACGTCCTGACTTTC.

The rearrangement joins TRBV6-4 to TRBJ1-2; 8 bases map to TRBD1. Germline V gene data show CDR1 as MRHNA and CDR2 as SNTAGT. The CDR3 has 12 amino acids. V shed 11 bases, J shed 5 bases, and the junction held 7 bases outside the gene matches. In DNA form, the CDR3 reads TGTGCCGTCCCGGGACAGGCGTATGGCTACACCTTC. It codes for CAVPGQAYGYTF.

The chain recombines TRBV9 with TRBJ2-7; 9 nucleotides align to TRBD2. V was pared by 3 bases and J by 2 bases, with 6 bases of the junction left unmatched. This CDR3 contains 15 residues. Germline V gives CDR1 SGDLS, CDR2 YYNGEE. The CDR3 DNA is TGTGCCAGCAGCGCCGGGACTAGCAACGCCTACGAGCAGTACTTC. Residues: CASSAGTSNAYEQYF.

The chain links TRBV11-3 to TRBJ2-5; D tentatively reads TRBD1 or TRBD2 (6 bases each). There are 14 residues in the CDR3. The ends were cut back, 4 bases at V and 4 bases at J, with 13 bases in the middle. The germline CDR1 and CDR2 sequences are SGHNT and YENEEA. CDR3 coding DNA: TGTGCCAGCAGCTCTTCCGGGGGCAGAGAGACCCAGTACTTC. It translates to CASSSSGGRETQYF. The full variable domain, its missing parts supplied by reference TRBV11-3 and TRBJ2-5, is EAGVVQSPRYKIIEKKQPVAFWCNPISGHNTLYWYLQNLGQGPELLIRYENEEAVDDSQLPKDRFSAERLKGVDSTLKIQPAELGDSAVYLCASSSSGGRETQYFGPGTRLLVL.

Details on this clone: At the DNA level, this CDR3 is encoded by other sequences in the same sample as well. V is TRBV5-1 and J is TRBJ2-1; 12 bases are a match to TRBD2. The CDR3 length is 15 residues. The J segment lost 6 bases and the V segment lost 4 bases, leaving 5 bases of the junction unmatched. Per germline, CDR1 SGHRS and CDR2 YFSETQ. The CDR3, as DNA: TGCGCCAGCAGCCTGACTAGCGGGGGACCCAATGAGCAGTTCTTC. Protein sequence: CASSLTSGGPNEQFF.

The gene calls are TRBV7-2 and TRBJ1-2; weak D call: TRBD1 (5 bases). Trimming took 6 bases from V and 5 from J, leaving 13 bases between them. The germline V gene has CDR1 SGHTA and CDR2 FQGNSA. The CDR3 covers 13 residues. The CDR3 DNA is TGTGCCAGCAGACCGCAGGGAGAGTATGGCTACACCTTC. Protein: CASRPQGEYGYTF.

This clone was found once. DNA for the CDR3: TGTGCCAGCAGTGAATGGTTAGGTCCGGAGAACACTGAAGCTTTCTTT. It is translated as CASSEWLGPENTEAFF. The V gene is TRBV2, the J gene TRBJ1-1; D not certain. With 2 bases removed from V and 1 base from J, the gap between germline ends came to 14 bases. Germline V lookup: CDR1 SNHLY, CDR2 FYNNEI. The CDR3 runs to 16 residues.

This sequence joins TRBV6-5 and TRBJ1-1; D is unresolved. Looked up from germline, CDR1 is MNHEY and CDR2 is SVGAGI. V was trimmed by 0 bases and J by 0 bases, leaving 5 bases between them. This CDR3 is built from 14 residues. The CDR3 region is CASSYSAMNTEAFF. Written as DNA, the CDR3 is TGTGCCAGCAGTTACTCGGCCATGAACACTGAAGCTTTCTTT.

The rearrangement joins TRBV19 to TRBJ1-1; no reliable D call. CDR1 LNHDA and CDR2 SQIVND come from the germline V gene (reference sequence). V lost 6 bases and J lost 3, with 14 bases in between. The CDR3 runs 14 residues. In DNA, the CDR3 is TGTGCCAGTAGCCTTAAATCCAGGCACACTGAAGCTTTCTTT. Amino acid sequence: CASSLKSRHTEAFF.

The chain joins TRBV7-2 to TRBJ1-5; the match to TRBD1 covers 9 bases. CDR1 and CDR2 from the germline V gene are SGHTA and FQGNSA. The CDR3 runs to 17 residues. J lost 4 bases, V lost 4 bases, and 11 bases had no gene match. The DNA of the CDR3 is TGTGCCAGCAGCTCCCTAGGGACAGGGTTCCCAAATCAGCCCCAGCATTTT. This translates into CASSSLGTGFPNQPQHF.

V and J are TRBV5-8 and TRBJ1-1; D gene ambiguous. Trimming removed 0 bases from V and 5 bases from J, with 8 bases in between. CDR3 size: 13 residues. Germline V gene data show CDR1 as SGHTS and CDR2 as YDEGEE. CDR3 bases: TGTGCCAGCAGCTTGGGGTTTGGGACTGAAGCTTTCTTT. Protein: CASSLGFGTEAFF.

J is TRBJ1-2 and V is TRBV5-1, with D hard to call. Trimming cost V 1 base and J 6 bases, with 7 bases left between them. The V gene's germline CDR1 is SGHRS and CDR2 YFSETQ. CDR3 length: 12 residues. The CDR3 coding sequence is TGCGCCAGCAGCTTGTGGCAGGATGGCTACACCTTC. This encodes CASSLWQDGYTF.

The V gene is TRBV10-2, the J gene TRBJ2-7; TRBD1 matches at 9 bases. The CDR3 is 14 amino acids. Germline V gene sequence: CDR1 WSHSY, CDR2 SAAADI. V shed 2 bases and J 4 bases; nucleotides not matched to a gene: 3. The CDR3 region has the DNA TGCGCCAGCAGTGAGCGGGACAGGGCTTACGAGCAGTACTTC. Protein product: CASSERDRAYEQYF.

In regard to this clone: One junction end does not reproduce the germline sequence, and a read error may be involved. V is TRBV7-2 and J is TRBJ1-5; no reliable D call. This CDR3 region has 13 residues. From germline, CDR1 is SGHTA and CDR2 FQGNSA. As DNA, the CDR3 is TGTGCCAGCACCTTATCGAGCAATCAGCCCCAGCATTTT. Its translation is CASTLSSNQPQHF.

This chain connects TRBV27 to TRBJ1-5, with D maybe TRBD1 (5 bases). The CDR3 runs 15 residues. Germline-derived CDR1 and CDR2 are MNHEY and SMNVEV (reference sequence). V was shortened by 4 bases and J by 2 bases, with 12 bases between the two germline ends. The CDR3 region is CASSSADSRNQPQHF. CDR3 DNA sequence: TGTGCCAGCAGTTCCGCCGACAGCCGCAATCAGCCCCAGCATTTT.

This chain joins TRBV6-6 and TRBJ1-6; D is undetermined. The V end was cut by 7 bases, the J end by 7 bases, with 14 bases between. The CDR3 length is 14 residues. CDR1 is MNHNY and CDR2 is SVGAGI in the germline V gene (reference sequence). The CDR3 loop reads CASTIPQANSPLHF. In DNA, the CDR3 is TGTGCCAGCACCATACCCCAGGCAAATTCACCCCTCCACTTT.

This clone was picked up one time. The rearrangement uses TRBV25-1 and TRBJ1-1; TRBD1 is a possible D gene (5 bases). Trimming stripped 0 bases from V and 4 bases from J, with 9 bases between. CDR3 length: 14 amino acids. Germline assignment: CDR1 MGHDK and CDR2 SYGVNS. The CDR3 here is CASSEYRGGTEAFF. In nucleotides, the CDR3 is TGTGCCAGCAGTGAATATAGGGGAGGCACTGAAGCTTTCTTT. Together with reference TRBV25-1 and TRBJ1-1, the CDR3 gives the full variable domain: EADIYQTPRYLVIGTGKKITLECSQTMGHDKMYWYQQDPGMELHLIHYSYGVNSTEKGDLSSESTVSRIRTEHFPLTLESARPSHTSQYLCASSEYRGGTEAFFGQGTRLTVV.

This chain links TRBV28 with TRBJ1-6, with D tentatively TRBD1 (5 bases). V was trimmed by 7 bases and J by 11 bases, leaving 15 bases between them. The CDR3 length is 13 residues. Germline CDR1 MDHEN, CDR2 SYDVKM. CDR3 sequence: CASMSGSKPPLHF. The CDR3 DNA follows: TGTGCCAGCATGTCAGGGTCAAAGCCACCCCTCCACTTT.

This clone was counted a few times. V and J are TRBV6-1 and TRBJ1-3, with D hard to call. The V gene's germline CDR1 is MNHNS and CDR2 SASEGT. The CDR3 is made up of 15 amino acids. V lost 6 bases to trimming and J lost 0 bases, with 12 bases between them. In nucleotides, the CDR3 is TGTGCCAGCAGGGGTCCAGAGGGCTCTGGAAACACCATATATTTT. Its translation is CASRGPEGSGNTIYF.

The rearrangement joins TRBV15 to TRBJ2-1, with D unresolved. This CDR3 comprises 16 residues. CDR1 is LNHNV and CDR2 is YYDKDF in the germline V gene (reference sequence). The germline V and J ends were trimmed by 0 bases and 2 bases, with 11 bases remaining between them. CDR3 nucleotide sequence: TGTGCCACCAGCAGAGATTTGCTCATACCCTACAATGAGCAGTTCTTC. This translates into CATSRDLLIPYNEQFF.